A selection of T cell receptor beta chains follows, all from one sample in a study of blood T cell repertoires in COVID-19. Here immunoSEQ multiplex PCR was the method, and the copy in TCRdb shows in-frame clones only, minus some. The sample contains some 450,000 clones, around 89% of which appear only once. Sequencing input: peripheral blood. The receptors derive from a woman aged 45-65 years with COVID-19, enrolled during active disease. CDR3s include the opening cysteine and the closing phenylalanine or tryptophan. D genes are given only for firm matches. The size entry is marked missing in some rows and otherwise reads once, few, many or a size class.

D	V	J	size	CDR3	DNA
.	TRBV13	TRBJ2-7	.	CASTRTATGYEQYF	TGTGCCAGCACCCGGACGGCTACAGGCTACGAGCAGTACTTC
.	TRBV10-1	TRBJ2-3	.	CASSPVRLQTDTQYF	TGCGCCAGCAGTCCAGTTCGTCTACAGACAGATACGCAGTATTTT
.	TRBV7-6	TRBJ1-2	.	CASSLGSTTGDGYTF	TGTGCCAGCAGCTTAGGAAGTACCACGGGGGATGGCTACACCTTC
.	TRBV6-5	TRBJ1-1	once	CASRRTENTEAFF	TGTGCCAGCAGACGGACAGAAAACACTGAAGCTTTCTTT
.	TRBV10-3	TRBJ1-4	.	CAISERQGIEKLFF	TGTGCCATCAGTGAGCGGCAGGGGATCGAAAAACTGTTTTTT
.	TRBV5-4	TRBJ1-1	once	CASSFYGRNTEAFF	TGTGCCAGCAGCTTTTATGGCCGAAACACTGAAGCTTTCTTT
.	TRBV7-2	TRBJ1-5	.	CASSFDRTGYSNQPQHF	TGTGCCAGCAGCTTTGACAGGACCGGTTATAGCAATCAGCCCCAGCATTTT
.	TRBV30	TRBJ2-5	.	CAWSLAGSRTQYF	TGTGCCTGGAGTCTAGCCGGCAGTCGAACCCAGTACTTC
.	TRBV19	TRBJ2-5	few	CASTEREETQYF	TGTGCCAGTACAGAGCGGGAAGAGACCCAGTACTTC
TRBD2	TRBV2	TRBJ2-1	.	CASKLGAIAGYNEQFF	TGTGCCAGCAAGTTAGGCGCGATAGCGGGGTACAATGAGCAGTTCTTC
.	TRBV12-3/TRBV12-4	TRBJ1-2	.	CASSLGTDNTF	TGTGCCAGCAGTTTAGGGACGGACAACACCTTC
.	TRBV2	TRBJ2-2	.	CASTGQMNTGELFF	TGTGCCAGCACTGGACAGATGAACACCGGGGAGCTGTTTTTT
.	TRBV9	TRBJ2-2	.	CASSPSTGELFF	TGTGCCAGCAGCCCCTCCACCGGGGAGCTGTTTTTT
TRBD1	TRBV2	TRBJ1-2	.	CASSPNRGGYTF	TGTGCCAGCAGCCCGAACAGGGGTGGCTACACCTTC
.	TRBV28	TRBJ1-2	.	CASQSGQRNYGYTF	TGTGCCAGCCAATCAGGACAACGAAACTATGGCTACACCTTC
.	TRBV9	TRBJ2-2	.	CASSVFGGSGPTGELFF	TGTGCCAGCAGCGTATTTGGGGGGTCAGGCCCCACCGGGGAGCTGTTTTTT
.	TRBV7-2	TRBJ1-1	.	CASSLGGGTEAFF	TGTGCCAGCAGCTTGGGGGGTGGCACTGAAGCTTTCTTT
.	TRBV5-4	TRBJ1-1	.	CASSLVGGVDTEAFF	TGTGCCAGCAGCTTGGTTGGGGGGGTAGACACTGAAGCTTTCTTT
.	TRBV6-1	TRBJ2-3	.	CASSEAHRERPNHLGTQYF	TGTGCCAGCAGTGAAGCTCACAGGGAGAGGCCGAACCACCTGGGTACGCAGTATTTT
.	TRBV5-1	TRBJ2-1	once	CASSRDWNEQFF	TGCGCCAGCAGTCGAGACTGGAATGAGCAGTTCTTC
.	TRBV24-1	TRBJ2-3	.	CATSDLKGDLLADTQYF	TGTGCCACCAGTGATCTCAAGGGGGATCTCCTTGCAGATACGCAGTATTTT
.	TRBV18	TRBJ2-7	.	CASSPRDYEQYF	TGTGCCAGCTCACCACGAGACTACGAGCAGTACTTC
.	TRBV4-2	TRBJ1-1	.	CASSRNDRQITEAFF	TGTGCCAGCAGCCGCAACGATCGACAGATCACTGAAGCTTTCTTT
.	TRBV3-1/TRBV3-2	TRBJ2-2	many	CASSRSLGGTGELFF	TGTGCCAGCAGCCGCTCATTGGGGGGAACCGGGGAGCTGTTTTTT
.	TRBV27	TRBJ2-1	once	CASSSTTRRDEQFF	TGTGCCAGCAGTTCAACGACTCGGAGGGATGAGCAGTTCTTC
TRBD1	TRBV19	TRBJ2-5	.	CATRDRGETQYF	TGTGCCACTAGGGACAGAGGGGAGACCCAGTACTTC
TRBD1	TRBV6-5	TRBJ1-1	.	CASSRDSRNTEAFF	TGTGCCAGCAGTCGGGACAGTCGAAACACTGAAGCTTTCTTT
.	TRBV19	TRBJ2-3	.	CATCEFYGTDTQYF	TGTGCCACTTGCGAATTTTACGGCACAGATACGCAGTATTTT
.	TRBV29-1	TRBJ1-1	.	CSVEGQGLNTEAFF	TGCAGCGTTGAGGGTCAGGGTTTGAACACTGAAGCTTTCTTT
.	TRBV3-1/TRBV3-2	TRBJ1-3	.	CASSQERGNTIYF	TGTGCCAGCAGCCAAGAGAGGGGAAACACCATATATTTT
.	TRBV9	TRBJ1-3	.	CASSAGWQLLRSTIYF	TGTGCCAGCAGCGCTGGGTGGCAGCTGCTAAGGAGCACCATATATTTT
TRBD2	TRBV9	TRBJ2-7	.	CASSALAGRSYEQYF	TGTGCCAGCAGCGCGCTAGCGGGGAGGTCCTACGAGCAGTACTTC
.	TRBV6-1	TRBJ1-6	.	CASSGGVGGYNSPLHF	TGTGCCAGCAGTGGGGGTGTTGGGGGGTATAATTCACCCCTCCACTTT
.	TRBV2	TRBJ1-1	.	CASTSDLPTEAFF	TGTGCCAGCACCTCGGACTTGCCCACTGAAGCTTTCTTT
TRBD1	TRBV12-5	TRBJ2-7	.	CASGPRLGQGPYEQYF	TGTGCTAGTGGTCCGCGCCTCGGACAGGGGCCGTACGAGCAGTACTTC
TRBD1	TRBV30	TRBJ2-7	once	CALSTGYYEQYF	TGTGCCTTATCGACAGGGTACTACGAGCAGTACTTC
.	TRBV2	TRBJ1-1	once	CASSYTPRQPNTEAFF	TGTGCCAGCAGTTACACCCCCCGACAGCCAAACACTGAAGCTTTCTTT
TRBD1	TRBV6-5	TRBJ2-7	.	CASTLGQGSSYEQYF	TGTGCCAGCACACTCGGACAGGGGAGCTCCTACGAGCAGTACTTC
TRBD1	TRBV19	TRBJ1-4	.	CASSQQGATNEKLFF	TGTGCCAGTAGCCAACAGGGGGCGACTAATGAAAAACTGTTTTTT
.	TRBV19	TRBJ2-7	once	CASRVQGLYEQYF	TGTGCCAGTAGGGTACAGGGCCTTTACGAGCAGTACTTC
TRBD2	TRBV19	TRBJ2-2	.	CASSSGGAGDTGELFF	TGTGCCAGTAGTAGCGGGGGGGCCGGGGACACCGGGGAGCTGTTTTTT
TRBD1	TRBV19	TRBJ1-2	.	CASSPYGWDSHGYTF	TGTGCCAGTAGTCCCTATGGGTGGGACAGCCATGGCTACACCTTC
.	TRBV5-1	TRBJ2-2	.	CASSFDRRSTGELFF	TGCGCCAGCAGCTTTGACAGGCGATCAACCGGGGAGCTGTTTTTT
TRBD1	TRBV12-5	TRBJ1-1	.	CASGLSQDRGLIMNTEAFF	TGTGCTAGTGGTTTGTCCCAGGACAGGGGACTCATTATGAACACTGAAGCTTTCTTT
TRBD2	TRBV3-1/TRBV3-2	TRBJ2-2	once	CASSLLAGPQGELFF	TGTGCCAGCAGCCTGCTAGCGGGACCCCAGGGGGAGCTGTTTTTT
.	TRBV19	TRBJ1-6	.	CASGDRRSYSPLHF	TGTGCCAGTGGAGACAGGAGAAGCTATTCACCCCTCCACTTT
TRBD2	TRBV5-1	TRBJ2-3	.	CASSPRLAGGTDTQYF	TGCGCCAGCAGCCCCAGACTAGCGGGGGGCACAGATACGCAGTATTTT